This T cell receptor (beta chain) derives from a study of beta chain features in type 1 diabetes. Germline-derived CDR1 and CDR2 are MNHEY and SMNVEV (reference sequence). The CDR3 has 12 residues. V was cut by 4 bases and J by 6 bases, with 4 bases left in between. This clone was picked up a small number of times. No antigen is known for it. Study results and limitations: The study found moderately but significantly shorter TCRB CDR3s in all four CD4+ subsets of Type 1 diabetes patients. When VDJ junctions were examined, type 1 diabetes patients showed fewer insertions and more deletions. PCR might preferentially amplify shorter templates, equally in patients and controls. These data did not resolve whether HLA type affects TCRB rearrangement.

Expressed TCRB transcripts were sequenced after all isolated RNA was converted to cDNA. Repertoires were generated with immunoSEQ multiplex PCR, while TCRdb's copy carries only in-frame clones and drops some. The sample has 150,000 to 200,000 clones, approximately 9% seen once. Sorting based on CD45RO/CCR7/CD25/CD127/CD95/CD27 separated CD4+ naive, central memory, regulatory and stem cell-like memory cells. J is TRBJ1-6 and V is TRBV27; no firm D call. The sample consisted of central memory CD4+ T cells from blood. This sequence originates from a woman under 30 with type 1 diabetes. DNA for the CDR3: TGTGCCAGCAGTTCCAGTAATTCACCCCTCCACTTT. This gives the protein CASSSSNSPLHF.